This passage covers 7 T cell receptor beta chains from one sample sequenced in a study of spatial heterogeneity in lung cancer. Via MiXCR, TCRdb re-called the 5' RACE reads, giving one row per CDR3 protein. This table holds some 78,000 distinct CDR3 sequences, about 7.8% found once. Time point of the sample: sample taken at primary tumor resection. The material sequenced was PBMCs, taken at surgery. Receptors originate from a male donor with early-stage non-small cell lung cancer.

This clonotype showed up many times. This rearrangement joins TRBV5-4 to TRBJ1-1, with a possible D match to TRBD1 (6 bases). Germline assignment: CDR1 SGHNT and CDR2 YYREEE (reference sequence). This CDR3 spans 16 amino acids. Trimming removed 4 bases from V and 4 bases from J, with 20 bases in between. CDR3 in amino acids: CASSPRGGLMTTEAFF. The DNA for the CDR3 is TGTGCCAGCAGCCCGAGGGGGGGGCTAATGACCACTGAAGCTTTCTTT.

This clonotype was observed a handful of times. CDR3 DNA sequence: TGTGCCAGCAGTTACTCAGGGAGCCAAGAGACCCAGTACTTC. Protein product: CASSYSGSQETQYF. The gene calls are TRBV6-6 and TRBJ2-5, with D possibly TRBD2 on 5 matching bases. V was trimmed by 0 bases and J by 1 base, leaving 6 bases between them. Germline CDR1 reads MNHNY; CDR2 reads SVGAGI (reference sequence). CDR3 length: 14 amino acids.

This clonotype was seen repeatedly, ten times or more. The rearrangement uses TRBV4-1 and TRBJ1-2, with 10 nucleotides matching TRBD1. The CDR3 is 16 residues long. Looked up from germline, CDR1 is MGHRA and CDR2 is YSYEKL. Germline trimming cut 2 bases from V and 4 bases from J; bases unmatched to any gene: 7. The DNA for the CDR3 is TGCGCCAGCAGCCAACTGACAGGGGGCCAGACCTATGGCTACACCTTC. As protein: CASSQLTGGQTYGYTF.

The rearrangement links TRBV11-2 to TRBJ2-7, with D perhaps TRBD1 (6 bases). The CDR3 sequence is 13 residues long. The V end was cut by 5 bases, the J end by 5 bases, with 13 bases between. The germline V gene has CDR1 SGHAT and CDR2 FQNNGV. CDR3 DNA: TGTGCCAGCAGCCTCGACAGGCTTGACGAGCAGTACTTC. It specifies CASSLDRLDEQYF.

Many counts were recorded for this clonotype. The chain joins TRBV25-1 to TRBJ2-1, with 13 bases that match TRBD2. Unmatched junction bases numbered 5, after V lost 10 bases and J lost 5 bases. This CDR3 has 14 amino acids. CDR1 is MGHDK, CDR2 SYGVNS, per germline. The CDR3 DNA reads TGTGCCATCCCGGGACTAGCGGGGCACAATGAGCAGTTCTTC. It specifies CAIPGLAGHNEQFF.

The rearrangement uses TRBV27 and TRBJ2-7, with no clear D. Trimming took off 5 bases at V and 4 bases at J, with 12 bases between the two ends. CDR3 size: 13 residues. CDR1 is MNHEY, CDR2 SMNVEV, per germline (reference sequence). The CDR3 protein is CASSLKEWYEQYF. CDR3 in DNA: TGTGCCAGCAGTCTCAAGGAGTGGTACGAGCAGTACTTC.

The rearrangement joins TRBV20-1 to TRBJ2-1; TRBD2 aligns across 7 bases. Trimming removed 6 bases from V and 9 bases from J; junction bases left unmatched: 20. CDR1 and CDR2 (germline): DFQATT, SNEGSKA (reference sequence). This CDR3 comprises 16 residues. CDR3 loop: CSAPIPDLRERVEQFF. CDR3 nucleotides: TGCAGTGCCCCGATCCCCGACTTGCGGGAGCGGGTTGAGCAGTTCTTC.